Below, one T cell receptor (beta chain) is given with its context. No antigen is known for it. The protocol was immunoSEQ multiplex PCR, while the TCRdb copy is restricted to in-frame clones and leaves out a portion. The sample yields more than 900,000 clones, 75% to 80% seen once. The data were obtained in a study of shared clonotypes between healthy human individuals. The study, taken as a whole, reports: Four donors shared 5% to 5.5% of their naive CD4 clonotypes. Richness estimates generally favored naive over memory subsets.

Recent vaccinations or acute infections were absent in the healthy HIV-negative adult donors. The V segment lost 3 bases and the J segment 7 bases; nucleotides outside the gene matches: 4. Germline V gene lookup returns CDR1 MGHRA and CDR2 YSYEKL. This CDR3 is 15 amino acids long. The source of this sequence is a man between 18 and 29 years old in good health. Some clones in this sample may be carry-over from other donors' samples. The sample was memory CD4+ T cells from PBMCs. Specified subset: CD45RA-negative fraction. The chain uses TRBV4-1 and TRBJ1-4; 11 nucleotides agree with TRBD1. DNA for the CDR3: TGCGCCAGCAGCCAGCCCGGGACAGGGGGTGAAAAACTGTTTTTT. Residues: CASSQPGTGGEKLFF.